The 20 T cell receptor beta chains in this list originate from one sample, sequenced in a study of blood T cell repertoires in COVID-19 (dated by TCRdb to between 2020 and 2021). Library generation was performed with the immunoSEQ multiplex PCR assay. TCRdb holds this immuneACCESS table with in-frame rearrangements only. Some clones are missing; in checked studies, unresolved V genes explain under half, and the rest has no known cause. The sample includes a few hundred thousand clones, with around 86% observed a single time. The ten top clones hold 3.6% of the sample. The sequenced material came from peripheral blood. These receptors were collected from a man aged 18-30 years with active or convalescent COVID-19.

V is TRBV20-1 and J is TRBJ2-7; 13 positions match TRBD2. V lost 3 bases and J lost 4; bases outside the gene matches: 3. The CDR3 is made up of 14 amino acids. The germline gives CDR1 DFQATT, CDR2 SNEGSKA (reference sequence). The CDR3 nucleotides are TGCAGTGCTAGTGGGGGACTAGCGGGGTACGAGCAGTACTTC. Translation gives CSASGGLAGYEQYF.

As regards this clone: Different DNA sequences within this sample yield the same CDR3. The rearrangement joins TRBV5-1 to TRBJ2-3, with 12 bases aligning to TRBD2. V gave up 4 bases and J gave up 1 base; unmatched junction bases: 13. The CDR3 consists of 19 residues. Germline assignment: CDR1 SGHRS and CDR2 YFSETQ. Here the CDR3 DNA reads TGCGCCAGCAGCAGAGGAGGTCTAGCGGGAGGGCCTCGCACAGATACGCAGTATTTT. This encodes CASSRGGLAGGPRTDTQYF. Complete variable domain (other parts from reference TRBV5-1 and TRBJ2-3): KAGVTQTPRYLIKTRGQQVTLSCSPISGHRSVSWYQQTPGQGLQFLFEYFSETQRNKGNFPGRFSGRQFSNSRSEMNVSTLELGDSALYLCASSRGGLAGGPRTDTQYFGPGTRLTVL.

This clone was seen just once. The chain links TRBV19 to TRBJ2-1; 7 bases fit TRBD1. The CDR3 runs 14 residues. Unmatched junction bases numbered 2, after V lost 1 base and J lost 5 bases. Germline V CDR1 and CDR2: LNHDA, SQIVND (reference sequence). In DNA, the CDR3 is TGTGCCAGTAGTATAGGGCAGGGGGACAATGAGCAGTTCTTC. Translated, it gives CASSIGQGDNEQFF.

The J gene is TRBJ1-1, the V gene TRBV11-2; maybe TRBD1 (5 bases). CDR3 size: 12 residues. Looked up from germline, CDR1 is SGHAT and CDR2 is FQNNGV. V was clipped by 7 bases and J by 4 bases, with 10 bases between them. The CDR3 here is CASTGEGTEAFF. In nucleotides, the CDR3 is TGTGCCAGCACGGGGGAGGGCACTGAAGCTTTCTTT. Filled out from reference TRBV11-2 and TRBJ1-1, the complete variable domain reads EAGVAQSPRYKIIEKRQSVAFWCNPISGHATLYWYQQILGQGPKLLIQFQNNGVVDDSQLPKDRFSAERLKGVDSTLKIQPAKLEDSAVYLCASTGEGTEAFFGQGTRLTVV.

The rearrangement joins TRBV5-1 to TRBJ2-3; 13 positions match TRBD2. The germline CDR1 and CDR2 sequences are SGHRS and YFSETQ. The V and J ends lost 4 bases and 4 bases, in that order; junction bases with no gene match: 6. The CDR3 is made up of 16 amino acids. CDR3 nucleotides: TGCGCCAGCAGCCCGAGGACTAGCGGGAGTGCAGATACGCAGTATTTT. Translated, it gives CASSPRTSGSADTQYF.

V and J are TRBV18 and TRBJ2-3; 9 nucleotides line up with TRBD2. The CDR3 runs to 16 residues. V trimming: 3 bases; J trimming: 1 base; junction bases outside the gene matches: 5. Per the germline V gene, CDR1 is KGHSH and CDR2 is LQKENI. DNA for the CDR3: TGTGCCAGCTCACCGCGTCAGCGGGAGGGCACAGATACGCAGTATTTT. It is translated as CASSPRQREGTDTQYF.

This chain uses TRBV11-2 with TRBJ1-1, with 7 bases lining up with TRBD1. This CDR3 is 16 amino acids long. V shed 5 bases and J 4 bases; nucleotides not matched to a gene: 13. From germline, CDR1 is SGHAT and CDR2 FQNNGV. The CDR3 nucleotides are TGTGCCAGCAGCCCCACTACACCGACAGGGATCACTGAAGCTTTCTTT. It yields the protein CASSPTTPTGITEAFF.

The count of this clone is one. Possible read error: a much larger clone is one base away. The J gene is TRBJ1-1, the V gene TRBV19; D is possibly TRBD1 (5 bases). Trimming shortened V by 3 bases and J by 5 bases, and 7 bases separated the two germline ends. In germline, CDR1 is LNHDA, CDR2 SQIVND (reference sequence). This CDR3 region has 12 residues. The CDR3 nucleotides read TGTGCCAGTAGTATGGGGGGGACTGAAGCTTTCTTT. It translates to CASSMGGTEAFF.

This clone has more than one count but fewer than ten. The chain joins TRBV12-3 or TRBV12-4 to TRBJ1-2, with TRBD1 as a possible D gene (6 bases). The CDR3 is 11 residues long. The V end was cut by 6 bases, the J end by 4 bases, with 6 bases between. The CDR3 protein is CASRDSYGYTF. Here the CDR3 DNA reads TGTGCCAGCAGGGACAGCTATGGCTACACCTTC.

This chain joins TRBV28 and TRBJ1-6, with 9 bases identical to TRBD1. The CDR3 loop spans 15 amino acids. Germline V gene data show CDR1 as MDHEN and CDR2 as SYDVKM. V was pared by 6 bases and J by 7 bases, with 7 bases of the junction left unmatched. As DNA, the CDR3 is TGTGCCAGCAGATTTTCGACAGGGGGGAATTCACCCCTCCACTTT. It encodes CASRFSTGGNSPLHF. Together with reference TRBV28 and TRBJ1-6, the CDR3 gives the full variable domain: DVKVTQSSRYLVKRTGEKVFLECVQDMDHENMFWYRQDPGLGLRLIYFSYDVKMKEKGDIPEGYSVSREKKERFSLILESASTNQTSMYLCASRFSTGGNSPLHFGNGTRLTVT.

The CDR3 DNA reads as TGTGCCAGCAGCTCCTGGACAGCCGGAGGTGAAAAACTGTTTTTT. The encoded protein is CASSSWTAGGEKLFF. The chain links TRBV5-4 to TRBJ1-4, with a possible D match to TRBD1 (6 bases). Deletions cut 3 bases from V and 7 bases from J, with 16 bases between. Germline lookup yields CDR1 SGHNT and CDR2 YYREEE (reference sequence). The CDR3 loop spans 15 amino acids.

In this sample, this clone turned up a few times. The gene calls are TRBV12-3 or TRBV12-4 and TRBJ2-7; D is unresolved. There are 11 residues in the CDR3. V lost 5 bases to trimming and J lost 4 bases, with 6 bases between them. Written as DNA, the CDR3 is TGTGCCAGCAGTGATCAGTACGAGCAGTACTTC. Translating it yields CASSDQYEQYF.

The V call is TRBV30, the J call TRBJ2-1; a possible D gene is TRBD2 (6 bases). Deletions cut 2 bases from V and 0 bases from J, with 8 bases between. The CDR3 has 14 residues. Looked up from germline, CDR1 is GTSNPN and CDR2 is SVGIG (reference sequence). The CDR3 region has the DNA TGTGCCTGGAGTCGGGAGACCTCCTACAATGAGCAGTTCTTC. This sequence encodes CAWSRETSYNEQFF.

This clone is a singleton in its sample. This chain joins TRBV5-5 and TRBJ1-2; D gene uncertain. Per germline, CDR1 SGHKS and CDR2 YYEKEE (reference sequence). Trimming removed 3 bases at V and 4 bases at J, with 19 bases between. The CDR3 spans 16 residues. CDR3 in amino acids: CASSSVSPTRIYGYTF. The CDR3, as DNA: TGTGCCAGCAGCTCAGTGTCCCCCACTAGGATCTATGGCTACACCTTC.

V usage is TRBV19 and J usage is TRBJ1-1; no reliable D call. Germline V CDR1 and CDR2: LNHDA, SQIVND (reference sequence). The CDR3 covers 13 residues. V was trimmed by 5 bases and J by 0 bases, leaving 7 bases between them. CDR3 residues: CASSQRMNTEAFF. The CDR3 nucleotides read TGTGCCAGTAGTCAGCGGATGAACACTGAAGCTTTCTTT.

This clone was seen just once. The chain links TRBV7-2 to TRBJ1-5, with 7 bases matching TRBD1. Germline values: CDR1 SGHTA, CDR2 FQGNSA. V lost 6 bases to trimming and J lost 3 bases; unmatched junction nucleotides: 8. The CDR3 extends over 15 amino acids. Here the CDR3 reads CASSYTGTDNQPQHF. The CDR3 bases are TGTGCCAGCAGTTATACCGGGACAGACAATCAGCCCCAGCATTTT.

The chain joins TRBV9 to TRBJ2-2; maybe TRBD1 (7 bases). Germline assignment: CDR1 SGDLS and CDR2 YYNGEE. This CDR3 spans 15 amino acids. The V end was cut by 7 bases, the J end by 4 bases, with 17 bases between. The CDR3: CASAVGGQFTGELFF. DNA for the CDR3: TGTGCCAGCGCGGTGGGGGGACAGTTCACCGGGGAGCTGTTTTTT.

This sequence joins TRBV2 and TRBJ2-6, with D tentatively TRBD2 (6 bases). The CDR3 has 21 residues. Trimming removed 1 base at V and 0 bases at J, with 22 bases between. Germline V CDR1 and CDR2: SNHLY, FYNNEI. In DNA, the CDR3 is TGTGCCAGCAGTGAAGGGATCCCGGGTCGGAGGGAGGTCTCTGGGGCCAACGTCCTGACTTTC. Protein product: CASSEGIPGRREVSGANVLTF.

This chain connects TRBV2 to TRBJ2-7; 8 nucleotides line up with TRBD2. V dropped 1 base and J dropped 4; count of bases not matched to a gene: 6. The CDR3 length is 15 residues. Germline assignment: CDR1 SNHLY and CDR2 FYNNEI. The CDR3 coding sequence is TGTGCCAGCAGTGAAGGGGTAGCGGGGACATACGAGCAGTACTTC. Translating gives CASSEGVAGTYEQYF.

The chain combines TRBV5-1 with TRBJ2-5; weak D call: TRBD2 (7 bases). Germline V lookup: CDR1 SGHRS, CDR2 YFSETQ. The CDR3 has 14 residues. Trimming removed 4 bases from V and 2 bases from J, with 12 bases in between. CDR3 protein: CASSRGTTQETQYF. The DNA of the CDR3 is TGCGCCAGCAGCAGGGGGACTACTCAAGAGACCCAGTACTTC.